Below are 19 T cell receptor beta chains sequenced from a single sample in a study of identical twins. Each CDR3 protein is one row after TCRdb ran MiXCR on the 5' RACE reads. Here the sample spans some 1,700,000 distinct CDR3 sequences, less than 40% being singletons. Sequencing input: cord blood. These receptors all stem from a newborn girl in good health.

Comments on this clonotype: At one boundary the junction diverges from the germline segment, which might be a read error. This chain uses TRBV27 with TRBJ2-5; no firm D call. CDR1 is MNHEY, CDR2 SMNVEV, per germline (reference sequence). CDR3 size: 13 residues. CDR3 nucleotides: TGTGCCAGCAGCCCCTCCAGACCGAAGACCCAGTGCTTC. Translated: CASSPSRPKTQCF.

The rearrangement links TRBV5-4 to TRBJ2-5; D not certain. V lost 1 base and J lost 4, with 8 bases in between. The germline V gene encodes CDR1 SGHNT and CDR2 YYREEE (reference sequence). This CDR3 is 13 amino acids long. DNA for the CDR3: TGTGCCAGCAGCTTGAGTACTCCAGAGACCCAGTACTTC. It is translated as CASSLSTPETQYF.

This clonotype was found once. This chain uses TRBV27 with TRBJ1-1, with D possibly matching TRBD1 (6 bases). Germline V gene data show CDR1 as MNHEY and CDR2 as SMNVEV (reference sequence). V was pared by 2 bases and J by 1 base, with 14 bases between. The CDR3 contains 16 residues. The CDR3 loop reads CASSLAWGQGNTEAFF. The CDR3 DNA reads TGTGCCAGCAGTTTAGCTTGGGGGCAGGGGAACACTGAAGCTTTCTTT.

This chain uses TRBV9 with TRBJ2-1, with D perhaps TRBD2 (6 bases). Deletions cut 3 bases from V and 0 bases from J, with 13 bases between. CDR3 length: 16 amino acids. CDR1 is SGDLS, CDR2 YYNGEE, per germline. CDR3 region: CASSGPSVISYNEQFF. DNA of the CDR3: TGTGCCAGCAGCGGCCCTAGCGTAATCTCCTACAATGAGCAGTTCTTC.

The chain is built from TRBV19 and TRBJ1-2; no definite D call. Germline CDR1 is LNHDA and CDR2 is SQIVND (reference sequence). CDR3 length: 12 residues. The ends were cut back, 4 bases at V and 2 bases at J, with 5 bases in the middle. CDR3 in amino acids: CASSTQNYGYTF. CDR3 DNA sequence: TGTGCCAGTAGTACGCAGAACTATGGCTACACCTTC.

This chain uses TRBV20-1 with TRBJ2-1; 9 positions match TRBD2. Trimming removed 5 bases from V and 2 bases from J; junction bases left unmatched: 7. Per the germline V gene, CDR1 is DFQATT and CDR2 is SNEGSKA (reference sequence). This CDR3 region has 15 residues. The CDR3 loop reads CSAPGTSRAYNEQFF. The CDR3 bases are TGCAGTGCTCCCGGGACTAGCAGGGCCTACAATGAGCAGTTCTTC.

J is TRBJ1-2 and V is TRBV20-1; D not certain. V was shortened by 7 bases and J by 4 bases, with 16 bases between the two germline ends. This CDR3 has 13 amino acids. Germline V lookup: CDR1 DFQATT, CDR2 SNEGSKA (reference sequence). The DNA for the CDR3 is TGCAGTGTAAAACCCCCGGCGGGCTATGGCTACACCTTC. Translation gives CSVKPPAGYGYTF.

This chain links TRBV5-1 with TRBJ2-1, with 7 bases that match TRBD2. Losses at the gene ends were 1 base for V and 3 bases for J; bases not matched to a gene: 4. This CDR3 region has 15 residues. CDR1 and CDR2 (germline): SGHRS, YFSETQ. CDR3 nucleotide sequence: TGCGCCAGCAGCTTGAACCAGCGGGACTACAATGAGCAGTTCTTC. Translated, it gives CASSLNQRDYNEQFF. Drawing the rest from reference TRBV5-1 and TRBJ2-1, the complete variable domain is KAGVTQTPRYLIKTRGQQVTLSCSPISGHRSVSWYQQTPGQGLQFLFEYFSETQRNKGNFPGRFSGRQFSNSRSEMNVSTLELGDSALYLCASSLNQRDYNEQFFGPGTRLTVL.

The chain recombines TRBV6-1 with TRBJ2-2; either TRBD1 or TRBD2 may fit D (5 bases each). The length of the CDR3 is 15 residues. Germline V gene lookup returns CDR1 MNHNS and CDR2 SASEGT. Trimming stripped 5 bases from V and 4 bases from J, with 14 bases between. CDR3 coding DNA: TGTGCCAGCAGTCCCTCGGATGGGGGCACCGGGGAGCTGTTTTTT. Translating it yields CASSPSDGGTGELFF.

The rearrangement links TRBV20-1 to TRBJ1-2; 8 nucleotides align to TRBD1. This CDR3 contains 12 residues. Germline loops: CDR1 DFQATT, CDR2 SNEGSKA (reference sequence). Written as DNA, the CDR3 is TGCAGGAGGGGGGACAGGTCTTATGGCTACACCTTC. This translates into CRRGDRSYGYTF.

With regard to this clonotype: A much larger clonotype is one base distant, so this may be a read error. This chain links TRBV12-3 or TRBV12-4 with TRBJ2-3; 10 bases match TRBD1. The CDR3 is made up of 16 amino acids. V was pared by 4 bases and J by 4 bases, with 8 bases of the junction left unmatched. The CDR3 DNA follows: TGTGCCAGCAGTTCTCCCGGGACAGGGGTCGCAGATACGCAGTATTTT. Protein sequence: CASSSPGTGVADTQYF.

The chain employs TRBV11-1 and TRBJ2-1; the D call may be TRBD1 or TRBD2 (7 bases each). The V and J ends lost 0 bases and 5 bases respectively, with 14 bases between them. CDR3 length: 16 residues. Germline-derived CDR1 and CDR2 are SGHAT and FQDESV (reference sequence). The CDR3 protein is CASSLAGGGADNEQFF. As DNA, the CDR3 is TGTGCCAGCAGCTTAGCGGGAGGGGGCGCGGACAATGAGCAGTTCTTC.

The chain combines TRBV7-2 with TRBJ2-5; 10 positions match TRBD1. The J call may be mistaken, given a closer DNA end match to TRBJ2-7. The V gene's germline CDR1 is SGHTA and CDR2 FQGNSA. The CDR3 sequence is 18 residues long. Here the CDR3 reads CASSLVGTGARRSYEQYF. DNA of the CDR3: TGTGCCAGCAGCTTAGTCGGGACAGGGGCGCGTAGGTCCTACGAGCAGTACTTC.

CDR3 residues: CSARGLVHSYEQYF. The CDR3 nucleotides are TGCAGTGCTAGGGGTCTAGTGCACTCCTACGAGCAGTACTTC. The chain combines TRBV20-1 with TRBJ2-7; D unclear. The CDR3 totals 14 residues. Germline CDR1 and CDR2: DFQATT and SNEGSKA (reference sequence). The V end was cut by 3 bases, the J end by 0 bases, with 12 bases between.

This clonotype was observed once. J is TRBJ2-4 and V is TRBV29-1; D might be TRBD2 (5 bases). Near its end, the DNA agrees better with TRBJ2-7, so the J call may be wrong. CDR3 size: 13 residues. The germline V gene has CDR1 SQVTM and CDR2 ANQGSEA. Here the CDR3 reads CSVGGERVHEQYF. The CDR3 DNA follows: TGCAGCGTTGGTGGGGAGAGGGTCCACGAGCAGTACTTC.

For this clonotype: An end of the junction does not agree with germline; a read error may underlie this. This chain joins TRBV27 and TRBJ2-7; D could derive from TRBD1 or TRBD2 (5 bases each). This CDR3 region has 16 residues. The V gene's germline CDR1 is MNHEY and CDR2 SMNVEV (reference sequence). The CDR3 DNA reads as TGTGCCAGCAGTCTCGGACCGGGACCGACCTCCTGCGAGCAGTACTTC. It specifies CASSLGPGPTSCEQYF.

V and J are TRBV11-2 and TRBJ1-1; the D gene is possibly TRBD1 (5 bases). V lost 4 bases and J 6 bases, leaving 15 bases between the germline ends. The CDR3 has 14 amino acids. Germline CDR1 and CDR2: SGHAT and FQNNGV. CDR3 sequence (DNA): TGTGCCAGCAGCTCTGTGTCGGGACTCCCTGAAGCTTTCTTT. It is translated as CASSSVSGLPEAFF.

There are a few counts of this clonotype. The chain recombines TRBV5-1 with TRBJ2-3; 8 bases line up with TRBD1. This CDR3 is built from 15 residues. Unmatched junction bases numbered 5, after V lost 0 bases and J lost 5 bases. In germline, CDR1 is SGHRS, CDR2 YFSETQ. DNA of the CDR3: TGCGCCAGCAGCTTGGGGACAGGGTCGATAGATACGCAGTATTTT. Translating it yields CASSLGTGSIDTQYF.

This clonotype was recorded a few times. The rearrangement joins TRBV5-5 to TRBJ2-7, with D unclear. This CDR3 is built from 13 residues. Per germline, CDR1 SGHKS and CDR2 YYEKEE (reference sequence). Trimming stripped 0 bases from V and 5 bases from J, with 9 bases between. The chain's CDR3 is CASSLELWDEQYF. CDR3 coding DNA: TGTGCCAGCAGCTTGGAATTATGGGACGAGCAGTACTTC. Full variable domain (missing parts from reference TRBV5-5 and TRBJ2-7): DAGVTQSPTHLIKTRGQQVTLRCSPISGHKSVSWYQQVLGQGPQFIFQYYEKEERGRGNFPDRFSARQFPNYSSELNVNALLLGDSALYLCASSLELWDEQYFGPGTRLTVT.